A single sample is the source of the 21 T cell receptor beta chains below, sequenced in a study of blood T cells in healthy people across ages. Through a sample-barcoded 5' primer and a J-beta primer mix, a second PCR was run for roughly 6 to 12 cycles. TCRdb reprocessed the 5' RACE reads with MiXCR, giving one entry per CDR3 protein. The table shows 650,000 to 1,000,000 distinct CDR3 sequences, with 30% to 45% occurring only once. The material sequenced was blood. These receptors all come from a man between 18 and 29 years old in good health.

This clonotype was seen more than once but under ten times. V gene TRBV5-1 combines with J gene TRBJ2-3; D not resolved. Germline V CDR1 and CDR2: SGHRS, YFSETQ. This CDR3 region has 12 residues. The V end lost 2 bases, the J end lost 6 bases, and 7 bases lay between the germline ends. CDR3 sequence reads: CASSFVRDTQYF. The CDR3 coding sequence is TGCGCCAGCAGCTTTGTACGGGATACGCAGTATTTT.

This clonotype was seen a few times. This chain links TRBV4-1 with TRBJ2-1; possibly TRBD2 for D (5 bases). V was pared by 0 bases and J by 10 bases, with 13 bases between. In germline, CDR1 is MGHRA, CDR2 YSYEKL. The CDR3 loop spans 14 amino acids. The CDR3, as DNA: TGCGCCAGCAGCCAAGAAAGGACCACGGGGGAGCAGTTCTTC. This encodes CASSQERTTGEQFF.

This rearrangement joins TRBV2 to TRBJ2-1; D possibly uses TRBD1 or TRBD2 (6 bases each). V lost 4 bases, J lost 7 bases, and 17 bases lay in between. This CDR3 has 15 amino acids. Per germline, CDR1 SNHLY and CDR2 FYNNEI. The CDR3 DNA reads as TGTGCCAGCAGTGTCAACGGGGGCTTCAGGAATGAGCAGTTCTTC. Amino acids: CASSVNGGFRNEQFF.

This clonotype has more than one count but fewer than ten. The chain has TRBV30 and TRBJ2-3; 11 bases line up with TRBD2. Germline V gives CDR1 GTSNPN, CDR2 SVGIG (reference sequence). The CDR3 extends over 17 amino acids. Losses at the gene ends were 0 bases for V and 2 bases for J; bases not matched to a gene: 7. This chain's CDR3 is CAWSVSRLAGYTDTQYF. CDR3 in DNA: TGTGCCTGGAGTGTAAGCCGACTAGCGGGGTACACAGATACGCAGTATTTT.

The genes are TRBV6-2 or TRBV6-3 and TRBJ2-2; D tentatively fits TRBD1 or TRBD2 (5 bases each). Germline-derived CDR1 and CDR2 are MNHEY and SVGEGT. V lost 3 bases and J 6 bases, leaving 11 bases between the germline ends. The CDR3 sequence is 14 residues long. The CDR3 DNA sequence: TGTGCCAGCAGTTATGGGGGAATGGCCGGGGAGCTGTTTTTT. It encodes CASSYGGMAGELFF.

The chain has TRBV30 and TRBJ2-1; TRBD2 might be the D (6 bases). CDR3 length: 10 residues. V was shortened by 5 bases and J by 12 bases, with 11 bases between the two germline ends. Germline V gene data show CDR1 as GTSNPN and CDR2 as SVGIG (reference sequence). DNA of the CDR3: TGTGCCTGGGAACCGGGACTGCAGTTCTTC. This sequence encodes CAWEPGLQFF.

The V call is TRBV12-3 or TRBV12-4, the J call TRBJ2-1; D call uncertain. Trimming shortened V by 3 bases and J by 10 bases, and 16 bases separated the two germline ends. The CDR3 loop spans 14 amino acids. The CDR3 spells CASSFRSGPPEQFF. The CDR3, as DNA: TGTGCCAGCAGTTTTAGATCCGGACCCCCCGAGCAGTTCTTC.

The V and J genes are TRBV3-1 and TRBJ2-7, with D perhaps TRBD1 or TRBD2 (5 bases each). The V gene lost 0 bases and the J gene lost 2 bases, with 17 bases spanning the gap. This CDR3 has 17 amino acids. Germline values: CDR1 LGHDT, CDR2 YNNKEL (reference sequence). CDR3 bases: TGTGCCAGCAGCCAAGATCAGGTCGGGGCACAGACCTACGAGCAGTACTTC. Its translation is CASSQDQVGAQTYEQYF.

In regard to this clonotype: One end of the junction is discordant with germline, which a read error may explain. The rearrangement links TRBV4-1 to TRBJ2-1; 7 positions match TRBD1. The CDR3 totals 15 residues. CDR1 is MGHRA, CDR2 YSYEKL, per germline. CDR3 sequence (DNA): TGCGCCAGCAATCCGGGACAGAGCTCCTACAATGAGCAGGTCTTC. Translation gives CASNPGQSSYNEQVF.

The sample holds many counts of this clonotype. V and J are TRBV12-3 or TRBV12-4 and TRBJ2-5, with D maybe TRBD1 (5 bases). V shed 6 bases and J shed 4 bases, with 12 bases lying between them. This CDR3 contains 13 residues. Here the CDR3 reads CASSLLGAETQYF. CDR3 nucleotide sequence: TGTGCCAGCAGCCTCCTTGGGGCAGAGACCCAGTACTTC.

The rearrangement uses TRBV4-1 and TRBJ1-2; D possibly corresponds to TRBD1 (5 bases). V was shortened by 5 bases and J by 4 bases, with 14 bases between the two germline ends. This CDR3 has 14 residues. Germline loops: CDR1 MGHRA, CDR2 YSYEKL. The CDR3 spells CASSYTSGAYGYTF. The CDR3, as DNA: TGCGCCAGCAGCTACACCTCCGGGGCCTATGGCTACACCTTC.

This clonotype was picked up a small number of times. The chain uses TRBV4-1 and TRBJ1-1, with unresolved D. CDR3 length equals 14 residues. V was pared by 4 bases and J by 9 bases, with 18 bases between. In germline, CDR1 is MGHRA, CDR2 YSYEKL. CDR3 nucleotides: TGCGCCAGCAGCCCTATGGGCAGATCATACAAAGCTTTCTTT. Protein sequence: CASSPMGRSYKAFF.

The chain links TRBV27 to TRBJ2-5; no clear D gene. Germline V gives CDR1 MNHEY, CDR2 SMNVEV (reference sequence). V lost 6 bases and J 0 bases, leaving 14 bases between the germline ends. This CDR3 has 15 amino acids. In DNA form, the CDR3 reads TGTGCCAGCAGCCCTCGGGTGATGTACCAAGAGACCCAGTACTTC. Translation gives CASSPRVMYQETQYF.

The V gene is TRBV10-3, the J gene TRBJ2-1; a possible D gene is TRBD1 (5 bases). Trimming pared 10 bases from V and 5 bases from J, leaving 15 bases between. Germline-derived CDR1 and CDR2 are ENHRY and SYGVKD. The CDR3 is made up of 13 amino acids. CDR3 residues: CATAKDTNNEQFF. In DNA form, the CDR3 reads TGTGCCACAGCCAAGGACACAAACAATGAGCAGTTCTTC.

The chain has TRBV7-9 and TRBJ2-1; 8 nucleotides align to TRBD1. With V trimmed by 4 bases and J by 2 bases, 7 bases remained unmatched. The CDR3 is 16 amino acids. Germline assignment: CDR1 SEHNR and CDR2 FQNEAQ (reference sequence). The CDR3: CASSSQDRAPYNEQFF. CDR3 bases: TGTGCCAGCAGCTCACAGGACAGGGCTCCCTACAATGAGCAGTTCTTC.

This clonotype was seen many times. The rearrangement uses TRBV6-6 and TRBJ1-6, with a tentative D call TRBD1 (5 bases). Trimming cost V 4 bases and J 5 bases, with 12 bases left between them. The CDR3 extends over 15 amino acids. The V gene's germline CDR1 is MNHNY and CDR2 SVGAGI (reference sequence). CDR3 sequence reads: CASSSLVGDNSPLHF. DNA of the CDR3: TGTGCCAGCAGTTCCCTGGTGGGGGATAATTCACCCCTCCACTTT.

This rearrangement joins TRBV2 to TRBJ2-4; TRBD2 agrees at 13 bases. CDR3 length equals 16 residues. The germline V gene encodes CDR1 SNHLY and CDR2 FYNNEI. The junction had 7 bases not matched to a gene; V was cut back by 5 bases and J by 6 bases. The CDR3 loop reads CASSRGTSGVGNIQYF. CDR3 DNA sequence: TGTGCCAGCAGTCGGGGGACTAGCGGGGTTGGAAACATTCAGTACTTC.

This clonotype was detected only a few times. The rearrangement uses TRBV12-3 or TRBV12-4 and TRBJ1-5, with D hard to call. With 3 bases removed from V and 3 bases from J, the gap between germline ends came to 6 bases. The CDR3 sequence is 13 residues long. The CDR3 region is CASSLGNNQPQHF. As DNA, the CDR3 is TGTGCCAGCAGTTTGGGCAACAATCAGCCCCAGCATTTT.

This clonotype came up once. The junction shows a germline mismatch at one end, possibly a read error. This sequence joins TRBV7-9 and TRBJ1-2; D ambiguous. CDR1 and CDR2 from the germline V gene are SEHNR and FQNEAQ (reference sequence). The CDR3 spans 13 residues. The CDR3: CAGSRQEGYGYTF. CDR3 DNA: TGTGCCGGCAGCCGTCAGGAGGGATATGGCTACACCTTC.

The CDR3 region is CASSQGTSANEQYF. In DNA, the CDR3 is TGTGCCAGCAGCCAAGGGACTAGCGCCAATGAGCAGTACTTC. V is TRBV4-2 and J is TRBJ2-5; 9 nucleotides line up with TRBD2. This CDR3 contains 14 residues. The trim removed 1 base at V and 11 bases at J, leaving 8 bases unmatched. Germline CDR1 and CDR2: LGHNA and YNFKEQ.

This clonotype has only a few counts. The chain is built from TRBV12-3 or TRBV12-4 and TRBJ2-2; 11 positions agree with TRBD1. Trimming cost V 2 bases and J 5 bases; bases outside gene matches: 4. The CDR3 has 16 amino acids. Here the CDR3 DNA reads TGTGCCAGCAGTTTATACGGGACAGGGGGGACCGGGGAGCTGTTTTTT. Translating it yields CASSLYGTGGTGELFF.